The TCR beta chain described here comes from a study of T cell responses to AZD1222 COVID-19 vaccine. Study-level background: Researchers grouped second doses given at about 4 or about 12 weeks into one pool.

Germline V gene data show CDR1 as LNHDA and CDR2 as SQIVND (reference sequence). V was clipped by 3 bases and J by 8 bases; unmatched bases: 6. The CDR3 totals 13 residues. Study-wide findings and caveats: A rise in Spike-specific TCR breadth and depth followed two AZD1222 doses. Baseline serology detected seropositivity in only a handful of AZD1222 recipients. Mostly white British, mostly female donors; authors suggested clonal diversity may be underestimated.

Using immunoSEQ multiplex PCR, the repertoire was profiled, and TCRdb retains in-frame clones only, with some absent. The data show approximately 180,000 clones, roughly 88% seen once. This clone was picked up many times. Its antigen is unidentified. This chain links TRBV19 with TRBJ1-2; the match to TRBD1 covers 7 bases. The sample here was peripheral blood, taken on day 0 of AZD1222 vaccination. This sequence originates from an adult in good health. The DNA for the CDR3 is TGTGCCAGTAGTATCTACAGGGGCAGGGGCTACACCTTC. Translating it yields CASSIYRGRGYTF.